Shown below are 5 T cell receptor beta chains from a single sample sequenced in a study of blood T cells in healthy people across ages. Through a sample-barcoded 5' primer and a J-beta primer mix, a second PCR was run for roughly 6 to 12 cycles. TCRdb independently ran MiXCR on the 5' RACE reads; one entry per CDR3 protein. Counted here are approximately 1.5 million distinct CDR3 sequences, roughly 30% occurring once; the ten biggest clones make up roughly 10%. The specimen was blood. The receptors shown here come from a woman in her thirties in good health.

The chain couples TRBV29-1 to TRBJ1-2; 7 bases match TRBD1. CDR1 and CDR2 from the germline V gene are SQVTM and ANQGSEA. The trim removed 0 bases at V and 0 bases at J, leaving 10 bases unmatched. CDR3 length: 17 residues. CDR3 coding DNA: TGCAGCGTTGAAGATTACAACAGGGGTGAACCTAACTATGGCTACACCTTC. Translation gives CSVEDYNRGEPNYGYTF. The variable domain in full, with the rest retrieved from reference TRBV29-1 and TRBJ1-2, is SAVISQKPSRDICQRGTSLTIQCQVDSQVTMMFWYRQQPGQSLTLIATANQGSEATYESGFVIDKFPISRPNLTFSTLTVSNMSPEDSSIYLCSVEDYNRGEPNYGYTFGSGTRLTVV.

This sequence joins TRBV4-2 and TRBJ2-1; maybe TRBD2 (7 bases). The CDR3 is made up of 14 amino acids. The germline gives CDR1 LGHNA, CDR2 YNFKEQ. The V and J ends lost 11 bases and 6 bases respectively, with 20 bases between them. Here the CDR3 reads CALPRRGGRNEQFF. CDR3 in DNA: TGTGCCCTCCCGAGGAGGGGGGGCCGCAATGAGCAGTTCTTC.

This clonotype was detected a few times. This chain connects TRBV11-1 to TRBJ2-3; 7 bases fit TRBD1. CDR3 length equals 14 residues. Germline V lookup: CDR1 SGHAT, CDR2 FQDESV (reference sequence). Trimming cost V 7 bases and J 2 bases; bases outside gene matches: 6. The CDR3 DNA sequence: TGTGCCAGCACTGGGACAGCCTACACAGATACGCAGTATTTT. Translating it yields CASTGTAYTDTQYF.

The rearrangement joins TRBV2 to TRBJ1-5; D is ambiguous. Germline CDR1 is SNHLY and CDR2 is FYNNEI. The V and J ends lost 4 bases and 3 bases respectively, with 7 bases between them. The CDR3 has 13 residues. The CDR3 DNA sequence: TGTGCCAGCAGTGCAGGTATCAATCAGCCCCAGCATTTT. Translating it yields CASSAGINQPQHF.

This clonotype was observed at least ten times. The genes are TRBV12-3 or TRBV12-4 and TRBJ2-3; TRBD1 matches 7 bases. After removal of 6 bases from V and 4 bases from J, the junction contained 4 bases not matched to a gene. This CDR3 region has 13 residues. In DNA form, the CDR3 reads TGTGCCAGCAGACGACAGGGTGCAGATACGCAGTATTTT. Translating it yields CASRRQGADTQYF.